The TCR beta chain under discussion was sequenced for a study of PD-L1 blockade in urothelial cancer. Study overall: Blood samples contained a median roughly 150,000 T cells.

Indicated time point: pretreatment peripheral blood. With 4 bases removed from V and 7 bases from J, the gap between germline ends came to 15 bases. The CDR3 runs to 14 residues. Germline lookup yields CDR1 SGHTS and CDR2 YDEGEE. Sequencing was performed with immunoSEQ multiplex PCR; in TCRdb, only in-frame clones are kept and a portion is missing. The table has almost 50,000 clones, 84% seen once. The sample in question was PBMCs, obtained around atezolizumab (anti-PD-L1) treatment. The V and J genes are TRBV5-8 and TRBJ2-1; the D gene is possibly TRBD1 (5 bases). This clonotype was sampled from a man aged 65-85 years with urothelial cancer. CDR3: CASSLTVSTNEQFF. DNA for the CDR3: TGTGCCAGCAGCCTGACAGTGTCTACAAATGAGCAGTTCTTC.